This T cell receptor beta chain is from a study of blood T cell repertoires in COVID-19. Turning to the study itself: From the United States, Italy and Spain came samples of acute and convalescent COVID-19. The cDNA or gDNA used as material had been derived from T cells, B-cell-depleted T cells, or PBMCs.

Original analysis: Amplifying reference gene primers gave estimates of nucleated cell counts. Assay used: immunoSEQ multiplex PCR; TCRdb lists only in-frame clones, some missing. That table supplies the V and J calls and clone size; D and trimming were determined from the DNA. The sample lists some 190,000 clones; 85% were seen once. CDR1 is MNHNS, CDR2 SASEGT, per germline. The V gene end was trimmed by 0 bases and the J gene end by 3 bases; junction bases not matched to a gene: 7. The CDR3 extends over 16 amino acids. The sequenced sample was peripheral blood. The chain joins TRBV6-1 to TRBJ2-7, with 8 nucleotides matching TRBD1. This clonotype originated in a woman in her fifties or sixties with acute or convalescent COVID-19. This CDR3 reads CASSEARTGFIYEQYF. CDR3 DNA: TGTGCCAGCAGTGAAGCGAGGACAGGGTTTATCTACGAGCAGTACTTC.